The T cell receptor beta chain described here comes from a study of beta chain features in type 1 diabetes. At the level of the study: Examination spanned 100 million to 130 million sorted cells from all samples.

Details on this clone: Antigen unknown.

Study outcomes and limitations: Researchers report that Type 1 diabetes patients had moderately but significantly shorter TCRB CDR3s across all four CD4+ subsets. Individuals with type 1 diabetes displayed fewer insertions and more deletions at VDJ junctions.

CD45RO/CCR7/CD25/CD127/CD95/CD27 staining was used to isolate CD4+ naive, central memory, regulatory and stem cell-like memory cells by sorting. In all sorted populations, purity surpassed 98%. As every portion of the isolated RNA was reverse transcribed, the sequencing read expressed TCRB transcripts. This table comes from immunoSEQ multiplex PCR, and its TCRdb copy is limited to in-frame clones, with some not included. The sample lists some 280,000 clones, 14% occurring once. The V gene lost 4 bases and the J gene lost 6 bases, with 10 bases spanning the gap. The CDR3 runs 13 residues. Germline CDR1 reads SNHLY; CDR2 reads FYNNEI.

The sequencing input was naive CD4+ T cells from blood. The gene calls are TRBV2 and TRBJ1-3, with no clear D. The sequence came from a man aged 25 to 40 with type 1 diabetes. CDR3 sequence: CASSASGENTIYF. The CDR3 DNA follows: TGTGCCAGCAGTGCAAGCGGTGAAAACACCATATATTTT.